These 19 T cell receptor beta chains share one sample of origin, sequenced in a study of follicular helper T cells after annual influenza vaccination (dated by TCRdb to about 2017). Taken with the paper, the label for time point translates to: 2014-2015 season, pre-vaccination. Libraries were built with the immunoSEQ multiplex PCR assay. TCRdb obtained this table from immuneACCESS and retained in-frame rearrangements with V and J assigned. These tables miss some clones; where compared with another copy, unresolved V genes account for less than half of the shortfall, and the remainder is unexplained. The sample records about 11,000 clones, roughly 80% of which are singletons. The top ten clones comprise over 0.75% of the sample. The sample consisted of CXCR5- memory CD4+ T cells sorted from blood, taken on the day of influenza vaccination. The cell subset or site label of this sample denotes: CXCR5- memory CD4 T cells. The receptors stem from an adult who received the influenza vaccine.

This clone was seen just once. The chain recombines TRBV5-1 with TRBJ1-4; D gene unclear. V lost 0 bases to trimming and J lost 4 bases, with 10 bases between them. CDR1 is SGHRS, CDR2 YFSETQ, per germline. This CDR3 is 15 amino acids long. In DNA form, the CDR3 reads TGCGCCAGCAGCTTGGGGGAGGGAATTAATGAAAAACTGTTTTTT. This sequence encodes CASSLGEGINEKLFF.

The genes are TRBV7-2 and TRBJ2-3; 9 nucleotides agree with TRBD2. The V gene end was trimmed by 5 bases and the J gene end by 5 bases; junction bases not matched to a gene: 11. The CDR3 sequence is 16 residues long. Germline CDR1 is SGHTA and CDR2 is FQGNSA. The CDR3 DNA reads TGTGCCAGCAGCAAAACTAGCGGGCCCTTGGAAGATACGCAGTATTTT. Protein product: CASSKTSGPLEDTQYF.

The chain uses TRBV14 and TRBJ1-1; a weak D match, TRBD1 (6 bases). This CDR3 spans 15 amino acids. V shed 1 base and J shed 5 bases, with 14 bases lying between them. CDR1 and CDR2 (germline): SGHDN, FVKESK. The CDR3 nucleotides read TGTGCCAGCAGCCAAGGGGGGCTCAAGGGGACTGAAGCTTTCTTT. This encodes CASSQGGLKGTEAFF.

This rearrangement joins TRBV2 to TRBJ2-1; TRBD2 aligns across 10 bases. Germline lookup yields CDR1 SNHLY and CDR2 FYNNEI. The trim removed 4 bases at V and 10 bases at J, leaving 10 bases unmatched. The CDR3 contains 15 residues. CDR3 residues: CASSARASGSKEQFF. The CDR3 nucleotides read TGTGCCAGCAGTGCGAGAGCTAGCGGGAGTAAGGAGCAGTTCTTC. The variable domain in full, completed from reference TRBV2 and TRBJ2-1, reads EPEVTQTPSHQVTQMGQEVILRCVPISNHLYFYWYRQILGQKVEFLVSFYNNEISEKSEIFDDQFSVERPDGSNFTLKIRSTKLEDSAMYFCASSARASGSKEQFFGPGTRLTVL.

J is TRBJ2-7 and V is TRBV6-1; D may be TRBD1 or TRBD2 (5 bases each). CDR3 length: 15 amino acids. The germline CDR1 and CDR2 sequences are MNHNS and SASEGT. V was shortened by 6 bases and J by 4 bases, with 19 bases between the two germline ends. The CDR3 DNA reads TGTGCCAGCAGCTCCCCGGGACGTCTCCTTTACGAGCAGTACTTC. Translating gives CASSSPGRLLYEQYF.

J is TRBJ1-5 and V is TRBV4-3; D is perhaps TRBD1 (5 bases). This CDR3 is 15 amino acids long. V lost 0 bases, J lost 6 bases, and 12 bases lay in between. CDR1 and CDR2 (germline): LGHNA, YSLEER. CDR3 nucleotide sequence: TGCGCCAGCAGCCAAGATGGGGGGTCCGCTCAGCCCCAGCATTTT. Protein product: CASSQDGGSAQPQHF.

The chain combines TRBV28 with TRBJ1-1; no reliable D call. This CDR3 has 14 residues. V lost 2 bases to trimming and J lost 10 bases, with 17 bases between them. CDR1 is MDHEN, CDR2 SYDVKM, per germline. The CDR3 sequence: CASSLQPVYPGAFF. As DNA, the CDR3 is TGTGCCAGCAGTTTACAGCCTGTGTACCCTGGAGCTTTCTTT.

In DNA form, the CDR3 reads TGCGCCAGCAGCCCTAGTTCAGGAATTCTGGGTGCCGGGGAGCTGTTTTTT. As protein: CASSPSSGILGAGELFF. This chain links TRBV4-1 with TRBJ2-2, with D unclear. Trimming removed 4 bases from V and 6 bases from J, with 21 bases in between. CDR1 is MGHRA, CDR2 YSYEKL, per germline. The CDR3 is 17 amino acids.

The chain combines TRBV30 with TRBJ2-1, with a weak D call TRBD1 (5 bases). Germline V gene lookup returns CDR1 GTSNPN and CDR2 SVGIG (reference sequence). The CDR3 spans 17 residues. V was shortened by 3 bases and J by 8 bases, with 26 bases between the two germline ends. The CDR3 bases are TGTGCCTGGAGCTCGGGTTGGGGCCGACCGGTCGAGGATGAGCAGTTCTTC. Its translation is CAWSSGWGRPVEDEQFF.

The V call is TRBV28, the J call TRBJ2-7, with D possibly TRBD2 on 5 matching bases. The V end was cut by 5 bases, the J end by 1 base, with 15 bases between. In germline, CDR1 is MDHEN, CDR2 SYDVKM. This CDR3 contains 15 residues. In nucleotides, the CDR3 is TGTGCCAGCAGTAGCGGAGCAGCCCCATCCTACGAGCAGTACTTC. Its protein is CASSSGAAPSYEQYF.

This sequence joins TRBV30 and TRBJ2-7; TRBD2 aligns across 7 bases. Trimming removed 4 bases from V and 4 bases from J; junction bases left unmatched: 7. Germline CDR1 reads GTSNPN; CDR2 reads SVGIG (reference sequence). CDR3 length equals 13 residues. The CDR3 is CAWTKGGPYEQYF. In DNA form, the CDR3 reads TGTGCCTGGACTAAGGGAGGGCCATACGAGCAGTACTTC.

This sequence joins TRBV6-6 and TRBJ2-3; D is unclear. The germline V gene encodes CDR1 MNHNY and CDR2 SVGAGI (reference sequence). The CDR3 covers 12 residues. V was cut by 8 bases and J by 4 bases, with 10 bases left in between. CDR3 in amino acids: CASARTPDTQYF. The CDR3 nucleotides read TGTGCCAGCGCCCGGACCCCAGATACGCAGTATTTT.

Only a few counts were recorded for this clone. This rearrangement joins TRBV27 to TRBJ2-7; 7 nucleotides line up with TRBD2. This CDR3 is built from 15 residues. In germline, CDR1 is MNHEY, CDR2 SMNVEV (reference sequence). V lost 5 bases, J lost 3 bases, and 10 bases stayed unmatched. The CDR3: CASSPLSGDLYEQYF. CDR3 nucleotides: TGTGCCAGCAGTCCCCTGAGCGGGGACCTCTACGAGCAGTACTTC.

The chain links TRBV4-3 to TRBJ1-4, with a tentative D call TRBD1 (6 bases). Trimming removed 1 base from V and 0 bases from J, with 12 bases in between. The CDR3 is 17 residues long. Germline values: CDR1 LGHNA, CDR2 YSLEER. The DNA for the CDR3 is TGCGCCAGCAGCCAAGCAACAGGGAGGGCAACTAATGAAAAACTGTTTTTT. Protein product: CASSQATGRATNEKLFF.

The chain is built from TRBV9 and TRBJ2-3; possible D gene TRBD2, 6 bases. The V gene lost 2 bases and the J gene lost 3 bases, with 13 bases spanning the gap. This CDR3 region has 15 residues. CDR1 and CDR2 from the germline V gene are SGDLS and YYNGEE. The CDR3 region has the DNA TGTGCCAGCAGCGTCCTAGCGCAGTATACAGATACGCAGTATTTT. It encodes CASSVLAQYTDTQYF.

This sequence joins TRBV5-1 and TRBJ2-1; 12 bases match TRBD2. The CDR3 consists of 14 residues. Per germline, CDR1 SGHRS and CDR2 YFSETQ. V gave up 3 bases and J gave up 7 bases; unmatched junction bases: 2. The CDR3: CASSSGTSGNEQFF. The CDR3 bases are TGCGCCAGCAGCTCCGGGACTAGCGGGAATGAGCAGTTCTTC.

The chain has TRBV19 and TRBJ1-1, with TRBD1 as a possible D gene (6 bases). Per the germline V gene, CDR1 is LNHDA and CDR2 is SQIVND (reference sequence). With 8 bases removed from V and 1 base from J, the gap between germline ends came to 11 bases. There are 13 residues in the CDR3. The CDR3 reads CASGGRGNTEAFF. For the CDR3, the DNA is TGTGCCAGTGGAGGCAGGGGGAACACTGAAGCTTTCTTT. The full variable domain, in which reference TRBV19 and TRBJ1-1 provide the parts outside the CDR3, is DGGITQSPKYLFRKEGQNVTLSCEQNLNHDAMYWYRQDPGQGLRLIYYSQIVNDFQKGDIAEGYSVSREKKESFPLTVTSAQKNPTAFYLCASGGRGNTEAFFGQGTRLTVV.

The V call is TRBV21-1, the J call TRBJ2-7; the tabulated D call, TRBD1, remains unverified against the DNA. TRBV21-1 corresponds to a pseudogene. This CDR3 spans 18 amino acids. CDR3 sequence reads: CASSKVGPDRAWSYEQYF. The CDR3 DNA reads as TGTGCCAGCAGCAAAGTAGGGCCCGACAGGGCATGGTCCTACGAGCAGTACTTC.

V is TRBV5-8 and J is TRBJ2-7; D call uncertain. CDR3 length: 14 residues. In germline, CDR1 is SGHTS, CDR2 YDEGEE. Trimming shortened V by 0 bases and J by 3 bases, and 10 bases separated the two germline ends. This CDR3 reads CASSLARTNYEQYF. The CDR3 bases are TGTGCCAGCAGCTTGGCCCGAACCAACTACGAGCAGTACTTC.